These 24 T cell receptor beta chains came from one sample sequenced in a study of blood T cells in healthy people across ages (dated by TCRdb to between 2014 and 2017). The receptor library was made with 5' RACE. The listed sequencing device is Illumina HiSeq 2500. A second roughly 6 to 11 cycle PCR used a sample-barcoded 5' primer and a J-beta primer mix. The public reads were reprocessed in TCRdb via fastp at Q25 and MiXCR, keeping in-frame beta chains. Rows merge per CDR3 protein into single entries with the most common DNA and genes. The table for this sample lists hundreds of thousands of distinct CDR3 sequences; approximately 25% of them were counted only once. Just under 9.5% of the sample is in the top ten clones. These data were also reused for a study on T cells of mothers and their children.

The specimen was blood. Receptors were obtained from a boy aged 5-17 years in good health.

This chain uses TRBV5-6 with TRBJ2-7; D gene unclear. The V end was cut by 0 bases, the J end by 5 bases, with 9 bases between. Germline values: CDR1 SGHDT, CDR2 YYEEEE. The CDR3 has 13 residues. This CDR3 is CASSLVRSHEQYF. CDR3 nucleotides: TGTGCCAGCAGCTTGGTCCGGTCCCACGAGCAGTACTTC.

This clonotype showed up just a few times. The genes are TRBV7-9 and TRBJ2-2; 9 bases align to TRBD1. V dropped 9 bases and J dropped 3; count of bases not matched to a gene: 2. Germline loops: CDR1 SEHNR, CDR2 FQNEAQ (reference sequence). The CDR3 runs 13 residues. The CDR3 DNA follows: TGTGCCAGACAGGGGGCGGACACCGGGGAGCTGTTTTTT. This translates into CARQGADTGELFF.

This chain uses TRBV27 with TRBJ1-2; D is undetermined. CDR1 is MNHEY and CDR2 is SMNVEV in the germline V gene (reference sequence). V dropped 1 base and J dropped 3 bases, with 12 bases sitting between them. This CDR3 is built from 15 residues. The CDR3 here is CASSLYSGSDYGYTF. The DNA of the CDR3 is TGTGCCAGCAGTTTATACTCTGGGTCGGACTATGGCTACACCTTC.

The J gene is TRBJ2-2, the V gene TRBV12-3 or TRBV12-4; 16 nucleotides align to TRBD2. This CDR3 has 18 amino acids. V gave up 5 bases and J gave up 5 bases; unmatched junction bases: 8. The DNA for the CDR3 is TGTGCCAGCAGTGCCCAGGGACTAGCGGGAGGGCCGACCGGGGAGCTGTTTTTT. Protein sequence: CASSAQGLAGGPTGELFF.

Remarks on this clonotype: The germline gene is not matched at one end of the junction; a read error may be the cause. The CDR3 DNA reads as TGTGCCGGCAGCTTAGGGGGTTACAATGAGCAGTTCTTC. This codes for CAGSLGGYNEQFF. The J gene is TRBJ2-1, the V gene TRBV7-3; the D gene is possibly TRBD1 (6 bases). Per germline, CDR1 SGHTA and CDR2 FQGTGA. The CDR3 runs to 13 residues.

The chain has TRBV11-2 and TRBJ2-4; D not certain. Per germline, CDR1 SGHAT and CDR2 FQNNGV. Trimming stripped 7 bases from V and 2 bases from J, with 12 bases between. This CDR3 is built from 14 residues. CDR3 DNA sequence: TGTGCCAGCACCCTAGAGCGAACCAAAAACATTCAGTACTTC. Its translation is CASTLERTKNIQYF. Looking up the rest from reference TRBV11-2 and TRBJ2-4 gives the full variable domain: EAGVAQSPRYKIIEKRQSVAFWCNPISGHATLYWYQQILGQGPKLLIQFQNNGVVDDSQLPKDRFSAERLKGVDSTLKIQPAKLEDSAVYLCASTLERTKNIQYFGAGTRLSVL.

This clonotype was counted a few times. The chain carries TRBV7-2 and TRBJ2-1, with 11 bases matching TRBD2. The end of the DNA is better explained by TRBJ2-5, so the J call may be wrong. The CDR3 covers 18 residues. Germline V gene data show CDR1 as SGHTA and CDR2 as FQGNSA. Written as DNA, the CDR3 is TGTGCCAGCAGTTTCCAGACTAGCGGGGTTGGAGGGGGGGAGACCCAGTACTTC. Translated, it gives CASSFQTSGVGGGETQYF.

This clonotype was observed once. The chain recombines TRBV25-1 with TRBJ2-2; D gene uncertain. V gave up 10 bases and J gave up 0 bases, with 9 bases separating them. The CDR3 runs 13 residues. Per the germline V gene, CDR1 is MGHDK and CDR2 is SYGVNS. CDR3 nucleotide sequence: TGTGCCACCCGACGGTCGAACACCGGGGAGCTGTTTTTT. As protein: CATRRSNTGELFF.

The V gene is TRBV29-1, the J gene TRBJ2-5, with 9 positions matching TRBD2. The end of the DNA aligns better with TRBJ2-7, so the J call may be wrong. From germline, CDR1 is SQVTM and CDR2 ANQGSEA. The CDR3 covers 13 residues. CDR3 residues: CSVGLAYSYEQYF. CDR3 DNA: TGCAGCGTCGGACTAGCGTACTCCTACGAGCAGTACTTC.

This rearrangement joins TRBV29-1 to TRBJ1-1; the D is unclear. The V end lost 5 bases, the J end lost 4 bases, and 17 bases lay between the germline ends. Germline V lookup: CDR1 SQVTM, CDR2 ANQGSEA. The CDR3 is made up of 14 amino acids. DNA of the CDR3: TGCAGCGTTCAACCGGACGGAATTTTCACTGAAGCTTTCTTT. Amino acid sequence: CSVQPDGIFTEAFF.

The CDR3 region has the DNA TGTGCCAGCAGTTTAGTACCCCCAGATACGCAGTATTTT. Translation: CASSLVPPDTQYF. The gene calls are TRBV12-3 or TRBV12-4 and TRBJ2-3; the D is unclear. Trimming cost V 1 base and J 4 bases, with 6 bases left between them. This CDR3 spans 13 amino acids.

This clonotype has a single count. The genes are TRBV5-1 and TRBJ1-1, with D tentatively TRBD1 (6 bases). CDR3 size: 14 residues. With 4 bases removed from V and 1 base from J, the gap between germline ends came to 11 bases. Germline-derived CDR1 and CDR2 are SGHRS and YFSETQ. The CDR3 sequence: CASSKTGTNTEAFF. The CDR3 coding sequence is TGCGCCAGCAGCAAGACAGGTACGAACACTGAAGCTTTCTTT.

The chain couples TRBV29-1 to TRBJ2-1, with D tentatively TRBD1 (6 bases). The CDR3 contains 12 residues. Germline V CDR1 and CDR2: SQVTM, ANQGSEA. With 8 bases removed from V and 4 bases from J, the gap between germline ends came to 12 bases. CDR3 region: CSFLQGYNEQFF. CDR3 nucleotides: TGCAGCTTCTTACAGGGATACAATGAGCAGTTCTTC.

For the CDR3, the DNA is TGCAGCTCAGGCGGGACACCTTCCTACAATGAGCAGTTCTTC. Protein product: CSSGGTPSYNEQFF. This chain links TRBV29-1 with TRBJ2-1, with D tentatively TRBD1 or TRBD2 (6 bases each). This CDR3 is 14 amino acids long. V was clipped by 8 bases and J by 1 base, with 15 bases between them. Germline V gene lookup returns CDR1 SQVTM and CDR2 ANQGSEA.

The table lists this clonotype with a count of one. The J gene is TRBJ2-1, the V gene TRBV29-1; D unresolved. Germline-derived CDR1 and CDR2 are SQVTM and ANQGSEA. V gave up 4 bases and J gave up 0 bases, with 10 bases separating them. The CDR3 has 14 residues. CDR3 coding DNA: TGCAGCGTTGTGGGCAGCCTCTCCTACAATGAGCAGTTCTTC. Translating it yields CSVVGSLSYNEQFF.

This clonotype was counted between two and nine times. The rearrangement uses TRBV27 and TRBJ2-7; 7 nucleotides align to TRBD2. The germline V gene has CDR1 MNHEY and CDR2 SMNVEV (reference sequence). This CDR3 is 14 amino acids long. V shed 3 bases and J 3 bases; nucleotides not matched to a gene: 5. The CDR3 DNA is TGTGCCAGCAGTTTGCGGGGGATCTTCTACGAGCAGTACTTC. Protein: CASSLRGIFYEQYF.

The CDR3 protein is CASSLNWDYTDTQYF. DNA for the CDR3: TGTGCCAGCAGCTTAAATTGGGACTACACAGATACGCAGTATTTT. The chain employs TRBV7-8 and TRBJ2-3; 7 positions agree with TRBD2. The ends lost 2 bases at V and 2 bases at J; junction bases unmatched: 4. CDR1 and CDR2 (germline): SGHVS, FQNEAQ. The CDR3 has 15 amino acids. The whole variable domain, filled in from reference TRBV7-8 and TRBJ2-3, reads GAGVSQSPRYKVAKRGQDVALRCDPISGHVSLFWYQQALGQGPEFLTYFQNEAQLDKSGLPSDRFFAERPEGSVSTLKIQRTQQEDSAVYLCASSLNWDYTDTQYFGPGTRLTVL.

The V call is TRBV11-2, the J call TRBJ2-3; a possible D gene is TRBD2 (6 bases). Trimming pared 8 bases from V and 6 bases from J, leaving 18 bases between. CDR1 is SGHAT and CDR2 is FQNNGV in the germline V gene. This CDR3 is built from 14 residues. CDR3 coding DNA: TGTGCCAGCGGGAGGTTGTTTTCATCGGATACGCAGTATTTT. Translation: CASGRLFSSDTQYF.

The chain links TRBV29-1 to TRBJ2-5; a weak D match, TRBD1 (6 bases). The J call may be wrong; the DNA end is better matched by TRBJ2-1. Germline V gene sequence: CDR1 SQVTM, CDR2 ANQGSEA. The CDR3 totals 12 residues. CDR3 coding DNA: TGCAGCGTTGAACAGGGGTTAGCTGAGCAGTTCTTC. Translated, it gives CSVEQGLAEQFF.

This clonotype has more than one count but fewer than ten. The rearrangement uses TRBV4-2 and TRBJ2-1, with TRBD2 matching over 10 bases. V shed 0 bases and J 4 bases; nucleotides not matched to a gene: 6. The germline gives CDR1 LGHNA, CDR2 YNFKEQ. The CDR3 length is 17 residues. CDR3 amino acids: CASSQDSGLAVYNEQFF. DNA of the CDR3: TGTGCCAGCAGCCAAGATAGCGGACTAGCGGTATACAATGAGCAGTTCTTC.

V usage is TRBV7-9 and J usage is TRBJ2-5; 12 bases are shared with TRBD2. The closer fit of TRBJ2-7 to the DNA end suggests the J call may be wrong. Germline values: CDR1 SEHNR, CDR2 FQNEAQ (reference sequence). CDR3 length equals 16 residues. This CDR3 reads CASSQQLAGGSYEQYF. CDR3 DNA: TGTGCCAGCAGCCAACAACTAGCGGGAGGCTCCTACGAGCAGTACTTC.

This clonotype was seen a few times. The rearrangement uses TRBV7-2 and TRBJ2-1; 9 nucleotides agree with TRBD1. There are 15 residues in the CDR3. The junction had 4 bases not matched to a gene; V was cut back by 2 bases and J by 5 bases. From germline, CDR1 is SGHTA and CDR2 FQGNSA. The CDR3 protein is CASSLLGQGHNEQFF. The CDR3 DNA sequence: TGTGCCAGCAGCTTATTGGGACAGGGTCACAATGAGCAGTTCTTC.

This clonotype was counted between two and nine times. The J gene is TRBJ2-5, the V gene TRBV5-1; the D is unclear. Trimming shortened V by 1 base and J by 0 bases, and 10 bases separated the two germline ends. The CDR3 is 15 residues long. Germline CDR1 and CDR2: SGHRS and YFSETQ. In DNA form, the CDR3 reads TGCGCCAGCAGCTTGCTCTCAGCGTACCAAGAGACCCAGTACTTC. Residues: CASSLLSAYQETQYF.

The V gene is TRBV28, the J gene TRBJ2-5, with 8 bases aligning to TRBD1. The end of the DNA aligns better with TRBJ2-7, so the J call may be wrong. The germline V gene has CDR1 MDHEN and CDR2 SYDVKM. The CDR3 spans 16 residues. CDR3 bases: TGTGCCAGCAGTTTAGAGAATCTGGACAGGGTCTACGAGCAGTACTTC. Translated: CASSLENLDRVYEQYF.